The present entry profiles one TCR beta chain with its context. Its antigen is currently unknown. Lacking the conserved final phenylalanine or tryptophan, this CDR3 likely reflects a read error. With 5 bases removed from V and 11 bases from J, the gap between germline ends came to 21 bases. The CDR3 runs 13 residues. The germline V gene encodes CDR1 GTSNPN and CDR2 SVGIG (reference sequence). This sample stems from a study of T cells in tuberculosis. Study outcomes and limitations: Shorter CDR3-alpha in active tuberculosis partly drove smaller distances.

Data came from immunoSEQ multiplex PCR; TCRdb stores just in-frame clones and leaves some out. The profile covers 45,000 or so clones, with about 95% appearing a single time and 6.5% to 9.5% taken by the ten largest. The chain has TRBV30 and TRBJ1-2; D call uncertain. Source material: PBMCs. The receptor was isolated from a donor aged 10 to 29 with latent tuberculosis or without tuberculosis infection. Here the CDR3 reads CAWSPKGGVRYTS. Here the CDR3 DNA reads TGTGCCTGGTCACCCAAGGGCGGGGTTCGGTACACCTCC.